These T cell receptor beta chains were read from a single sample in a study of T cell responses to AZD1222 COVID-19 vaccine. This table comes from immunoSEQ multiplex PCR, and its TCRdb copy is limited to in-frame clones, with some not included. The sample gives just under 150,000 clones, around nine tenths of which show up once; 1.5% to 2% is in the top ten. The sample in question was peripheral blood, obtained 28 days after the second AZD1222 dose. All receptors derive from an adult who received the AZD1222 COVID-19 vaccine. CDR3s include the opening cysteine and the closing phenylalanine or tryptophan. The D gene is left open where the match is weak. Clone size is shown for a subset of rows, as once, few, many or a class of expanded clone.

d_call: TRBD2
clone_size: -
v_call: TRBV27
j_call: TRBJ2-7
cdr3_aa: CASRGLVGLSEQYF
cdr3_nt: TGTGCCAGCAGGGGACTAGTTGGTTTGTCCGAGCAGTACTTC

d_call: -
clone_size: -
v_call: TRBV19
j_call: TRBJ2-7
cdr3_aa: CASSIVWTPGAYEQYF
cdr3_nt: TGTGCCAGTAGTATCGTCTGGACTCCTGGGGCCTACGAGCAGTACTTC

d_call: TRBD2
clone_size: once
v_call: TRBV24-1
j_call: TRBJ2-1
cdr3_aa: CATGGRAGPFSYNEQFF
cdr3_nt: TGTGCCACCGGTGGGAGGGCTGGACCCTTCTCCTACAATGAGCAGTTCTTC

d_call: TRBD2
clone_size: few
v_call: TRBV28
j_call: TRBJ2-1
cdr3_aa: CASSSGTGTSGIFF
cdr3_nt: TGTGCCAGCAGTTCCGGGACCGGGACTAGCGGGATTTTCTTC

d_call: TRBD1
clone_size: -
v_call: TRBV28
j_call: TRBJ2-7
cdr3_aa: CASTTPAGGGQGAGEQYF
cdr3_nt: TGTGCCAGCACCACCCCTGCGGGAGGGGGACAGGGGGCTGGCGAGCAGTACTTC

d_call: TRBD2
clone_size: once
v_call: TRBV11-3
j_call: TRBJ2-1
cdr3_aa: CASSSTGLAGEQFF
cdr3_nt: TGTGCCAGCAGCTCTACGGGACTAGCGGGAGAGCAGTTCTTC

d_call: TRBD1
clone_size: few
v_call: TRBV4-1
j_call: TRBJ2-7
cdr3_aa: CASSQLTGRPYEQYF
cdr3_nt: TGCGCCAGCAGCCAACTGACAGGGCGCCCCTACGAGCAGTACTTC

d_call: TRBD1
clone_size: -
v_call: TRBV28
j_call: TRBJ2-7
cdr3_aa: CASSPGTANYEQYF
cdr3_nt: TGTGCCAGCAGTCCCGGGACAGCTAACTACGAGCAGTACTTC

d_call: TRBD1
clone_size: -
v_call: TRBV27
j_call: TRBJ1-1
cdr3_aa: CASSEGTGGFFAEAFF
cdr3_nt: TGTGCCAGCAGCGAAGGGACAGGGGGTTTTTTTGCTGAAGCTTTCTTT

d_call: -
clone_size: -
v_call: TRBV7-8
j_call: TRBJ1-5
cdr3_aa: CASREDGGLINQPQHF
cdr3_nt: TGTGCCAGCCGGGAGGACGGGGGACTCATAAATCAGCCCCAGCATTTT

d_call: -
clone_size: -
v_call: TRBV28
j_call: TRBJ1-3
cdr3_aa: CASSPASNSGNTIYF
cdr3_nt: TGTGCCAGCAGCCCGGCTTCCAACTCTGGAAACACCATATATTTT

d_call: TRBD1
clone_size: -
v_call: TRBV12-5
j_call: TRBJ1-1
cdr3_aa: CASGLVFGLRTGITEAFF
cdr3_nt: TGTGCTAGTGGTTTGGTATTCGGTTTGAGGACAGGGATAACTGAAGCTTTCTTT

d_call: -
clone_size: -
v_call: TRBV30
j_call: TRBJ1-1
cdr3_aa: CAWSVQASYTEAFF
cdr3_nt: TGTGCCTGGAGTGTACAGGCATCGTACACTGAAGCTTTCTTT

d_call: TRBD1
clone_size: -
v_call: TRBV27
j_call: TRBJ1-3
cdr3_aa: CASSSRDSRNTIYF
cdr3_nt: TGTGCCAGCAGTTCCCGGGACAGTCGAAACACCATATATTTT

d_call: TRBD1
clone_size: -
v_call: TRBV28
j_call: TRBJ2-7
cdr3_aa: CASTGGRIYEQYF
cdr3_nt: TGTGCCAGTACAGGGGGGAGGATTTACGAGCAGTACTTC

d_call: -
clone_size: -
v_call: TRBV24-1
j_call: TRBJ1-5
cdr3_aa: CATSPEGSNQPQHF
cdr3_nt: TGTGCCACCAGCCCCGAGGGGTCCAATCAGCCCCAGCATTTT

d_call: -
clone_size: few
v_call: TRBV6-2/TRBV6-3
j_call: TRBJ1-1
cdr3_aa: CASSYNERTEAFF
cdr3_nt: TGTGCCAGCAGTTACAATGAGCGAACTGAAGCTTTCTTT

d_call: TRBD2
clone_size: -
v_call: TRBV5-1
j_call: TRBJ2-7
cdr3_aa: CASSLGTSGSYEQYF
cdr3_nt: TGCGCCAGCAGCTTGGGTACTAGCGGGAGTTACGAGCAGTACTTC

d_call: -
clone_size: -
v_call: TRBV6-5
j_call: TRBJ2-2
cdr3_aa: CASSYQAPNTGELFF
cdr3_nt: TGTGCCAGCAGTTACCAGGCACCGAACACCGGGGAGCTGTTTTTT

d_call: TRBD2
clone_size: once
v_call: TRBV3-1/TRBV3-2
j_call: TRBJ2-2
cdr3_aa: CASSYAGTSGRAVAGELFF
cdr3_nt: TGTGCCAGCAGCTACGCCGGGACTAGCGGGAGGGCCGTTGCCGGGGAGCTGTTTTTT

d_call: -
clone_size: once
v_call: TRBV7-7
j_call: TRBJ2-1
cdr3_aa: CASSLVLGGGSEQFF
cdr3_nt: TGTGCTAGCAGCTTAGTCCTAGGAGGGGGTAGTGAGCAGTTCTTC

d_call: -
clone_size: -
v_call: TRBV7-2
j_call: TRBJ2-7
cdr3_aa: CASSLAVFYEQYF
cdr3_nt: TGTGCCAGCAGCTTAGCCGTATTCTACGAGCAGTACTTC

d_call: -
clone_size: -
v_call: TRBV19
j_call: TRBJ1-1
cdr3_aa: CASSSGKAFF
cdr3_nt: TGTGCCAGTAGCTCCGGCAAAGCTTTCTTT

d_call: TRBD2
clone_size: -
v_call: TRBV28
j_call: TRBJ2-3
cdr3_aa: CASSPSSGRTTDTQYF
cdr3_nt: TGTGCCAGCAGTCCCTCTAGCGGGAGAACCACAGATACGCAGTATTTT

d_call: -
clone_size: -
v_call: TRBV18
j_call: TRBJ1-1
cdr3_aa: CASSPAALEAFF
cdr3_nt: TGTGCCAGCTCACCGGCGGCGCTTGAAGCTTTCTTT

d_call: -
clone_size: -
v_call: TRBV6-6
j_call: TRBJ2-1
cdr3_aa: CASSMDGGFGEQFF
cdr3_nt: TGTGCCAGCAGTATGGACGGTGGGTTCGGTGAGCAGTTCTTC

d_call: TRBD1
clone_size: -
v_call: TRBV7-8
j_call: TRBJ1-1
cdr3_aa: CASSRHHRVGGLVNTEAFF
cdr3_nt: TGTGCCAGCAGCCGACACCACCGGGTAGGGGGCTTGGTGAACACTGAAGCTTTCTTT

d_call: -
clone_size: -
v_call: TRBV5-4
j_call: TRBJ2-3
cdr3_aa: CASSLVASADTQYF
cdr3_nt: TGTGCCAGCAGCTTGGTAGCTAGCGCGGATACGCAGTATTTT

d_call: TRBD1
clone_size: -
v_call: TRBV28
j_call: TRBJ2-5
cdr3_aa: CASSSPPGGAETQYF
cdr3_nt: TGTGCCAGCAGTTCGCCCCCAGGGGGCGCAGAGACCCAGTACTTC

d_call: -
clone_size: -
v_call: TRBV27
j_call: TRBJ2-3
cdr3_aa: CASSFWGAVSTDTQYF
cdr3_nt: TGTGCCAGCAGTTTCTGGGGGGCCGTGAGCACAGATACGCAGTATTTT

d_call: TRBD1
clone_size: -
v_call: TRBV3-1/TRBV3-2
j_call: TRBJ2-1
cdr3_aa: CASSRTGTYNEQFF
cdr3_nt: TGTGCCAGCAGCCGGACAGGGACCTACAATGAGCAGTTCTTC

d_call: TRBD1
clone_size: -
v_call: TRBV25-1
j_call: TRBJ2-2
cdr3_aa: CASSTGDTGELFF
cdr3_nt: TGTGCCAGCAGTACAGGGGACACCGGGGAGCTGTTTTTT

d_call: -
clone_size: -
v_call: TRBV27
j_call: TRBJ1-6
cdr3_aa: CASSLFLSSPLHF
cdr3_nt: TGTGCCAGCAGTTTATTCTTATCGTCACCCCTCCACTTT

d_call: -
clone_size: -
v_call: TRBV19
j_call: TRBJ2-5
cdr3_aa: CASSKAQGQETQYF
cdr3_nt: TGTGCCAGTAGTAAGGCGCAGGGGCAAGAGACCCAGTACTTC

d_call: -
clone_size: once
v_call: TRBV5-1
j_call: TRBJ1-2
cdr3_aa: CASSLGIWDLNYGYTF
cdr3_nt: TGCGCCAGCAGCTTGGGGATCTGGGACCTTAACTATGGCTACACCTTC

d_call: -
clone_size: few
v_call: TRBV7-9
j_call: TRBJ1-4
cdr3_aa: CASSLTPPATNEKLFF
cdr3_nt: TGTGCCAGCAGCTTGACCCCCCCAGCGACTAATGAAAAACTGTTTTTT

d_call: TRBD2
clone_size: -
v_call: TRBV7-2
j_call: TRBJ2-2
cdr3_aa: CASSLRTSGRANTGELFF
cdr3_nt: TGTGCCAGCAGCTTACGGACTAGCGGGAGGGCAAACACCGGGGAGCTGTTTTTT

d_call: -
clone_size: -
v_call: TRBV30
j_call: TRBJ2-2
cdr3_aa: CAWSVLGYTGELFF
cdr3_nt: TGTGCCTGGAGCGTACTGGGCTACACCGGGGAGCTGTTTTTT

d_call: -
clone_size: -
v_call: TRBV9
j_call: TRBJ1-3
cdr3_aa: CASSVEAARDGNTIYF
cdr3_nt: TGTGCCAGCAGCGTAGAGGCGGCCAGGGATGGAAACACCATATATTTT

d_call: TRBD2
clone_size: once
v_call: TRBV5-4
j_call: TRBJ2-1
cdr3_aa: CASSSTGLAGSSYNEQFF
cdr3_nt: TGTGCCAGCAGCTCAACTGGACTAGCGGGGAGCTCCTACAATGAGCAGTTCTTC

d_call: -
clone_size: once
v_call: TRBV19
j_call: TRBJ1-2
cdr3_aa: CASSLYGATDYGYTF
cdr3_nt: TGTGCCAGTAGCCTCTACGGGGCGACTGACTATGGCTACACCTTC

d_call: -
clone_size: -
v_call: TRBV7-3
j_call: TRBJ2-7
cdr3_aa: CASPQTGSKQYF
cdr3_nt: TGTGCCAGTCCCCAGACCGGGAGCAAGCAGTACTTC

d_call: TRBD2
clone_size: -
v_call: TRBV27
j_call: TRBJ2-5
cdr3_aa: CASSLRGRAGETQYF
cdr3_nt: TGTGCCAGCAGTTTACGCGGGAGGGCCGGAGAGACCCAGTACTTC

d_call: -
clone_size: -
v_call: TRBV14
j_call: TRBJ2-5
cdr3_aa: CASSPGGETQYF
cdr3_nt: TGTGCCAGCAGCCCAGGGGGGGAGACCCAGTACTTC

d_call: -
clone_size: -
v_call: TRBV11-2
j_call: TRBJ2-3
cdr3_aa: CASSFGGGSDTQYF
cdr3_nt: TGTGCCAGCAGCTTTGGTGGTGGCTCAGATACGCAGTATTTT

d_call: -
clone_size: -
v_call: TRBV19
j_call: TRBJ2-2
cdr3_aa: CARRAGHTGELFF
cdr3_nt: TGTGCCAGGAGGGCAGGACACACCGGGGAGCTGTTTTTT